The rows below give T cell receptor beta chains drawn from one sample of a study of blood T cell repertoires in COVID-19. This table comes from immunoSEQ multiplex PCR, and its TCRdb copy is limited to in-frame clones, with some not included. The sample lists around 220,000 clones, 87% occurring once. Sequencing used PBMCs or T cells enriched from blood (not recorded which). These receptors came from a woman in her twenties or thirties with acute COVID-19. Both conserved end residues are part of each CDR3. Fields, in order: J gene, V gene, CDR3 length, D gene, CDR3 protein, CDR3 DNA. A D gene is named only where the DNA matches it firmly.

J: TRBJ2-3; V: TRBV6-5; length: 15; D: -; CDR3: CASTERGISTDTQYF; DNA: TGTGCCAGCACCGAAAGGGGAATTAGCACAGATACGCAGTATTTT
J: TRBJ2-6; V: TRBV13; length: 19; D: -; CDR3: CASSLGYRRQISGANVLTF; DNA: TGTGCCAGCAGCTTAGGATATAGGAGACAGATCTCTGGGGCCAACGTCCTGACTTTC
J: TRBJ2-7; V: TRBV14; length: 21; D: TRBD1; CDR3: CASSQVHGTGDGMPISYEQYF; DNA: TGTGCCAGCAGCCAAGTTCACGGGACAGGAGACGGAATGCCCATCTCCTACGAGCAGTACTTC
J: TRBJ2-3; V: TRBV19; length: 13; D: -; CDR3: CASSIPGTDTQYF; DNA: TGTGCCAGTAGTATTCCGGGAACAGATACGCAGTATTTT
J: TRBJ1-1; V: TRBV27; length: 14; D: -; CDR3: CASRYRNKNTEAFF; DNA: TGTGCCAGCAGATACAGAAATAAGAACACTGAAGCTTTCTTT
J: TRBJ1-2; V: TRBV5-1; length: 14; D: TRBD1; CDR3: CASSLPTGDYGYTF; DNA: TGCGCCAGCAGCTTGCCGACAGGGGACTATGGCTACACCTTC
J: TRBJ2-3; V: TRBV7-9; length: 19; D: -; CDR3: CASSLARGWGASREATQYF; DNA: TGTGCCAGCAGCTTAGCCCGAGGCTGGGGGGCTTCTCGGGAGGCTACGCAGTATTTT
J: TRBJ2-2; V: TRBV10-3; length: 17; D: TRBD1; CDR3: CAISYLPRDRVTGELFF; DNA: TGTGCCATCAGCTACCTTCCCCGGGACAGGGTTACCGGGGAGCTGTTTTTT
J: TRBJ2-7; V: TRBV28; length: 12; D: TRBD1; CDR3: CASRGTGVEQYF; DNA: TGTGCCAGCAGGGGGACAGGGGTCGAGCAGTACTTC
J: TRBJ2-7; V: TRBV11-1; length: 15; D: -; CDR3: CASSLVSTGNYEQYF; DNA: TGTGCCAGCAGCTTAGTATCGACGGGGAATTACGAGCAGTACTTC
J: TRBJ2-3; V: TRBV3-1/TRBV3-2; length: 17; D: TRBD2; CDR3: CASSQIWGGIFTDTQYF; DNA: TGTGCCAGCAGCCAAATTTGGGGAGGGATTTTCACAGATACGCAGTATTTT
J: TRBJ2-1; V: TRBV29-1; length: 13; D: -; CDR3: CSVEGLLGSGQFF; DNA: TGCAGCGTTGAAGGACTGCTGGGAAGCGGGCAGTTCTTC
J: TRBJ1-2; V: TRBV28; length: 16; D: -; CDR3: CASSSPAGGFNYGYTF; DNA: TGTGCCAGCAGTTCGCCGGCCGGAGGCTTTAACTATGGCTACACCTTC
J: TRBJ2-7; V: TRBV3-1/TRBV3-2; length: 14; D: TRBD1; CDR3: CASGQQGFVHEQYF; DNA: TGTGCCAGCGGCCAACAGGGGTTTGTCCACGAGCAGTACTTC
J: TRBJ1-5; V: TRBV12-3/TRBV12-4; length: 12; D: -; CDR3: CASSNQQQPQHF; DNA: TGTGCCAGCAGTAATCAACAACAGCCCCAGCATTTT
J: TRBJ1-2; V: TRBV3-1/TRBV3-2; length: 15; D: -; CDR3: CASSQLQGSNYGYTF; DNA: TGTGCCAGCAGCCAGCTCCAGGGAAGTAACTATGGCTACACCTTC
J: TRBJ2-1; V: TRBV7-7; length: 15; D: TRBD1; CDR3: CASSPGQGQYNEQFF; DNA: TGTGCTAGCAGCCCGGGACAGGGGCAATACAATGAGCAGTTCTTC
J: TRBJ1-1; V: TRBV5-1; length: 13; D: -; CDR3: CASRLSMNTEAFF; DNA: TGCGCCAGCAGGCTGAGTATGAACACTGAAGCTTTCTTT
J: TRBJ2-2; V: TRBV6-5; length: 15; D: TRBD1; CDR3: CASSRGQGNTGELFF; DNA: TGTGCCAGCAGTCGGGGACAGGGGAACACCGGGGAGCTGTTTTTT
J: TRBJ2-3; V: TRBV29-1; length: 16; D: -; CDR3: CSVDFIGRRGKDTQYF; DNA: TGCAGCGTTGATTTTATCGGCAGACGAGGCAAAGATACGCAGTATTTT
J: TRBJ2-7; V: TRBV6-5; length: 14; D: TRBD2; CDR3: CASRNLAGPYEQYF; DNA: TGTGCCAGCAGAAATCTAGCGGGACCCTACGAGCAGTACTTC
J: TRBJ1-2; V: TRBV10-3; length: 13; D: -; CDR3: CAISDDQGYGYTF; DNA: TGTGCCATCAGTGATGATCAGGGCTATGGCTACACCTTC